These T cell receptor beta chains were read from a single sample in a study of regulatory T cells in long-lasting Graves disease. Each CDR3 protein is one row after TCRdb ran MiXCR on the multiplex PCR reads. The sample has around 460,000 distinct CDR3 sequences, under 25% seen once; the top ten hold around 13%. The sequencing here drew on peripheral blood mononuclear cells (PBMCs), taken when the disease was refractory, from a patient treated with antithyroid drugs. The receptors were sampled from a female donor with Graves disease. The CDR3 runs from the conserved cysteine through the conserved F or W. D genes are given only for firm matches. Size is stated for part of the rows, as once, few or many counts, or as a class when the clone is expanded.

J gene	V gene	clone size	D gene	CDR3 DNA	CDR3 protein
TRBJ1-5	TRBV27	NA	NA	TGTGCCAGCAGTTTTAGGCCTCCATCCTCTAGCAATCAGCCCCAGCATTTT	CASSFRPPSSSNQPQHF
TRBJ2-2	TRBV7-2	many	TRBD1	TGTGCCAGCAGCTTACGACAGGGGGTCTACACCGGGGAGCTGTTTTTT	CASSLRQGVYTGELFF
TRBJ1-2	TRBV14	few	NA	TGTGCCAGCAGGGGCCTGGTTGGCTACACCTTC	CASRGLVGYTF
TRBJ1-1	TRBV5-5	once	NA	TGTGCCAGCAGCCACACGGTTGCTGAAGCTTTCTTT	CASSHTVAEAFF
TRBJ1-1	TRBV24-1	many	NA	TGTGCCACCCGAGGGGATGAGATGGACACTGAAGCTTTCTTT	CATRGDEMDTEAFF
TRBJ1-1	TRBV27	few	TRBD1	TGTGCCAGCAGTACGACAGGGGGCTGGGGCACTGAAGCTTTCTTT	CASSTTGGWGTEAFF
TRBJ1-5	TRBV28	many	NA	TGTGCCAGCAGTTTCGTCGGGGAGCCCCAGCATTTT	CASSFVGEPQHF
TRBJ2-2	TRBV12-5	few	NA	TGTGCTAGTGGTTTGGCTTGGGGGCTATCGAACACCGGGGAGCTGTTTTTT	CASGLAWGLSNTGELFF
TRBJ1-5	TRBV2	many	NA	TGTGCCAGCACTGACCCCAGACGGGGTAGCAATCAGCCCCAGCATTTT	CASTDPRRGSNQPQHF
TRBJ2-2	TRBV7-8	NA	NA	TGTGCCAGCAGCTTAACGAGGGGTGCAAACACCGGGGAGCTGTTTTTT	CASSLTRGANTGELFF
TRBJ2-2	TRBV10-3	few	NA	TGTGCCATCAGTGAGTCACCGGGGGACACCGGGGAGCTGTTTTTT	CAISESPGDTGELFF
TRBJ1-2	TRBV6-1	many	NA	TGTGCCAGCAGTGACCCAAGGGAAGGTGGCTACACCTTC	CASSDPREGGYTF
TRBJ1-2	TRBV10-3	many	NA	TGTGCCACCCTAGACTATGGCTACACCTTC	CATLDYGYTF
TRBJ1-4	TRBV5-8	NA	NA	TGTGCCAGCAGCTACGGACGGCGCACTAATGAAAAACTGTTTTTT	CASSYGRRTNEKLFF
TRBJ2-5	TRBV9	many	NA	TGTGCCAGCAGCGTAGGGAATGGCGGGAACGAACAAGAGACCCAGTACTTC	CASSVGNGGNEQETQYF
TRBJ1-1	TRBV12-3/TRBV12-4	many	NA	TGTGCCAGCAGTTTAACCTTGGCTGAAGCTTTCTTT	CASSLTLAEAFF
TRBJ1-1	TRBV28	NA	TRBD1	TGTGCCAGCAGTTTACAGGGGGCAAAAGCTTTCTTT	CASSLQGAKAFF
TRBJ1-5	TRBV6-1	many	NA	TGTGCCAGCAACAAAGAGAAAGGGATTCAGCCCCAGCATTTT	CASNKEKGIQPQHF
TRBJ1-1	TRBV4-1	NA	TRBD1	TGCGCCAGCAGCCTTACGGGACAGGGGGACACTGAAGCTTTCTTT	CASSLTGQGDTEAFF
TRBJ1-1	TRBV29-1	NA	TRBD1	TGCAGCGTCTCGGGGACAGTTCCTGGAGCTTTCTTT	CSVSGTVPGAFF
TRBJ2-2	TRBV6-1	many	NA	TGTGCCAGCAGTCCAGGGAACACCGGGGAGCTGTTTTTT	CASSPGNTGELFF
TRBJ2-5	TRBV6-1	many	TRBD2	TGTGCCAGCAGTGAATTAGGTAGCGGGGTCCAAGAGACCCAGTACTTC	CASSELGSGVQETQYF
TRBJ1-3	TRBV7-2	few	NA	TGTGCCAGCAGCTTAAAATCTTCCCCAGATGGAAACACCATATATTTT	CASSLKSSPDGNTIYF
TRBJ2-7	TRBV19	few	TRBD1	TGTGCCAGTAGTATGGGGACAGCATACCCCGAGCAGTACTTC	CASSMGTAYPEQYF
TRBJ1-5	TRBV28	many	NA	TGTGCCAGCAGCTCGGAGGCAGGCACGGGATCCCAGCCCCAGCATTTT	CASSSEAGTGSQPQHF
TRBJ1-2	TRBV28	many	NA	TGTGCCAGCAGTTTAGAGTTGAACTATGGCTACACCTTC	CASSLELNYGYTF
TRBJ2-7	TRBV12-3/TRBV12-4	many	NA	TGTGCCAGCAGTTACGGGCGGGGCCCCTACGAGCAGTACTTC	CASSYGRGPYEQYF
TRBJ1-1	TRBV29-1	many	NA	TGCAGCGTTGAAGATGGGGCAGGGAGCACTGAAGCTTTCTTT	CSVEDGAGSTEAFF
TRBJ1-3	TRBV7-8	NA	NA	TGTGCCAGCACGATTAGCAGGGGCGTCTCTGGAAACACCATATATTTT	CASTISRGVSGNTIYF
TRBJ2-7	TRBV6-5	many	NA	TGTGCCAGCAGTTATTCCGGGACGGTTACCTACGAGCAGTACTTC	CASSYSGTVTYEQYF
TRBJ1-5	TRBV7-2	few	NA	TGTGCCAGCAGCTTAGGTAACACGGGAAGCAATCAGCCCCAGCATTTT	CASSLGNTGSNQPQHF
TRBJ1-1	TRBV3-1	NA	NA	TGTGCCAGCAGCCAAGGGAGAGACAGAAACACTGAAGCTTTCTTT	CASSQGRDRNTEAFF
TRBJ1-1	TRBV12-3/TRBV12-4	many	NA	TGTGCCAGCAGTTCCGGGACCCCATCCGAAGCTTTCTTT	CASSSGTPSEAFF
TRBJ1-2	TRBV28	many	NA	TGTGCCAGCAGTCTCCCAGGGTTCCCCTTGTCGGGGGGCTACACCTTC	CASSLPGFPLSGGYTF
TRBJ2-7	TRBV7-3	NA	TRBD1	TGTGCCAGCAGCCACGGCCCGGGACAGGGGACCCACGAGCAGTACTTC	CASSHGPGQGTHEQYF
TRBJ1-1	TRBV28	many	NA	TGTGCCAGCAGTTCCCAGCCGACAGAGTCTTTCTTT	CASSSQPTESFF
TRBJ2-2	TRBV7-9	NA	NA	TGTGCCAGCAGCTCACAGGGTGACACCGGGGAGCTGTTTTTT	CASSSQGDTGELFF
TRBJ1-5	TRBV2	many	NA	TGTGCCAGCAGCGACAGAGGGGTGCGATTGGCGACGACGAATCAGCCCCAGCATTTT	CASSDRGVRLATTNQPQHF
TRBJ1-5	TRBV25-1	NA	TRBD1	TGTGCCAGCAGTTTAACAGGGGAGAGCAATCAGCCCCAGCATTTT	CASSLTGESNQPQHF
TRBJ1-3	TRBV11-1	NA	NA	TGTGCCAGCAGCTCGGGTGGCGCCGGAAACACCATATATTTT	CASSSGGAGNTIYF
TRBJ1-6	TRBV7-2	NA	NA	TGTGCCAGCAGCCATGGAACATACACTGCTCTATATAATTCACCCCTCCACTTT	CASSHGTYTALYNSPLHF
TRBJ2-3	TRBV7-8	once	NA	TGTGCCAGCAGCTTAACCGACTATTACACAGATACGCAGTATTTT	CASSLTDYYTDTQYF
TRBJ1-2	TRBV12-3/TRBV12-4	many	NA	TGTGCCAGCAGGCTGGCCGGAGGGTCTGGCGGCTACACCTTC	CASRLAGGSGGYTF
TRBJ1-4	TRBV7-2	few	TRBD1	TGTGCCAGCAGCCCCCCTGGCAAGGGACAGGGCGGGGAAAAACTGTTTTTT	CASSPPGKGQGGEKLFF
TRBJ1-2	TRBV12-3/TRBV12-4	many	TRBD1	TGTGCCAGCAGTCCAAGGACAGGGGGTGGTCGTGGCTACACCTTC	CASSPRTGGGRGYTF
TRBJ1-4	TRBV27	few	TRBD1	TGTGCCAGCAGTTCTCCCGGGACAGGAACCCTTATAGAAAAACTGTTTTTT	CASSSPGTGTLIEKLFF
TRBJ2-2	TRBV7-2	NA	NA	TGTGCCAGCAGCCGACGGGGAGGAACGAACACCGGGGAGCTGTTTTTT	CASSRRGGTNTGELFF
TRBJ1-2	TRBV6-5	many	NA	TGTGCCAGCAGTTACTCTAACAGGAATGGCTACACCTTC	CASSYSNRNGYTF
TRBJ1-1	TRBV20-1	NA	NA	TGCAGTGCTAGAGCGGTCCCGGGGGGGGCCGAAGCTTTCTTT	CSARAVPGGAEAFF
TRBJ1-1	TRBV12-5	many	NA	TGTGCTAGTGGAGGGTCGGGGGCCATAAACACTGAAGCTTTCTTT	CASGGSGAINTEAFF
TRBJ1-6	TRBV5-1	NA	NA	TGCGCCAGCAGCCCCTACATTCGGGTACAGGGATCACCCCTCCACTTT	CASSPYIRVQGSPLHF
TRBJ1-1	TRBV12-3/TRBV12-4	NA	NA	TGTGCCAGCAACCCAAGGGGCAGGGGAATGAACACTGAAGCTTTCTTT	CASNPRGRGMNTEAFF